This T cell receptor (beta chain) was observed in a study of PD-1 blockade in classical Hodgkin lymphoma. Measured with immunoSEQ multiplex PCR; TCRdb has only the in-frame clones, and not every one. The table includes 98,000 or so clones, nearly 90% detected once. The germline V gene encodes CDR1 SGHTA and CDR2 FQGNSA. This CDR3 spans 14 amino acids. With 6 bases removed from V and 7 bases from J, the gap between germline ends came to 18 bases. All trial patients relapsed after autologous stem cell transplantation. This receptor was identified in a human donor with classical Hodgkin lymphoma. V gene TRBV7-2 combines with J gene TRBJ1-2; D uncertain. The sample here was peripheral blood mononuclear cells (PBMCs), taken before the second cycle of nivolumab. The DNA of the CDR3 is TGTGCCAGCAGGCCCGGCTTAAGATCGGTTGGCTACACCTTC. This sequence encodes CASRPGLRSVGYTF.